This T cell receptor (beta chain) appears in the sequencing data of a study of regulatory T cells in long-lasting Graves disease. Library construction for TCR beta used iRepertoire HTBI primers and Arm-PCR of CDR3 regions. TCRdb redid the calling of the multiplex PCR reads with MiXCR, one entry per CDR3 protein. The repertoire holds some 450,000 distinct CDR3 sequences, with less than 25% as singletons. The CDR3 length is 14 residues. Looked up from germline, CDR1 is GTSNPN and CDR2 is SVGIG (reference sequence). Trimming removed 1 base from V and 2 bases from J; junction bases left unmatched: 2. As for time point: persistent/refractory GD, antithyroid drugs over 5 years with positive TRAb. The TCR library was prepared using RNA isolated from PBMCs.

The sequence derives from a female donor with Graves disease. Source: peripheral blood mononuclear cells (PBMCs), taken when the disease was refractory, from a patient treated with antithyroid drugs. This rearrangement joins TRBV30 to TRBJ1-5, with 7 nucleotides matching TRBD1. CDR3 sequence (DNA): TGTGCCTGGAGTGAAGGGACAGGCAATCAGCCCCAGCATTTT. Translated: CAWSEGTGNQPQHF.